The 24 T cell receptor beta chains presented below share a single source sample, sequenced in a study of control samples from healthy donors and cancer patients. The assay was immunoSEQ multiplex PCR, and TCRdb's table has in-frame clones only and misses some. Of roughly 190,000 clones in the sample, 91% are singletons; the top ten hold 1.5% to 2%. Sequencing was carried out using blood. These receptors were obtained from a man younger than 40 in good health.

In nucleotides, the CDR3 is TGTGCCAGCAGCCAACGGTCCAGCAGCACAGATACGCAGTATTTT. Translating it yields CASSQRSSSTDTQYF. This chain connects TRBV3-1 (or the pseudogene TRBV3-2) to TRBJ2-3, with D hard to call. Trimming cost V 2 bases and J 0 bases, with 9 bases left between them. The CDR3 runs 15 residues. From germline, CDR1 is LGHDT and CDR2 YNNKEL (reference sequence).

The chain links TRBV7-6 to TRBJ2-3; 9 bases line up with TRBD2. J gave up 1 base and V 0 bases, and 14 bases lay outside the gene matches. The V gene's germline CDR1 is SGHVS and CDR2 FNYEAQ. The CDR3 is made up of 20 amino acids. CDR3 bases: TGTGCCAGCAGCTTAGCCCTTCTCTGGCGGGGGGGTCCCCGCACAGATACGCAGTATTTT. The encoded protein is CASSLALLWRGGPRTDTQYF. The full variable domain, completed using reference TRBV7-6 and TRBJ2-3, is GAGVSQSPRYKVTKRGQDVALRCDPISGHVSLYWYRQALGQGPEFLTYFNYEAQQDKSGLPNDRFSAERPEGSISTLTIQRTEQRDSAMYRCASSLALLWRGGPRTDTQYFGPGTRLTVL.

This sequence joins TRBV25-1 and TRBJ2-7; 7 nucleotides line up with TRBD1. CDR3 size: 13 residues. The V segment lost 7 bases and the J segment 2 bases; nucleotides outside the gene matches: 5. Germline CDR1 MGHDK, CDR2 SYGVNS. Here the CDR3 reads CASTGQITYEQYF. The CDR3 DNA is TGTGCCAGCACGGGACAGATCACCTACGAGCAGTACTTC.

With respect to this clone: The same CDR3 also results from other DNA sequences found in this sample. The chain is built from TRBV7-8 and TRBJ2-7; possibly TRBD1 or TRBD2 for D (6 bases each). The germline gives CDR1 SGHVS, CDR2 FQNEAQ. The CDR3 has 16 residues. V lost 1 base and J 1 base, leaving 14 bases between the germline ends. In DNA form, the CDR3 reads TGTGCCAGCAGCTTAGTGGGGGGTCAGGGGTCCTACGAGCAGTACTTC. The encoded protein is CASSLVGGQGSYEQYF.

The chain combines TRBV21-1 with TRBJ1-1; no DNA check was done on the table's D call, TRBD1. TRBV21-1 constitutes a pseudogene. The CDR3 extends over 13 amino acids. The CDR3 sequence: CASPRVENTEAFF. CDR3 coding DNA: TGTGCCAGCCCCAGGGTCGAGAACACTGAAGCTTTCTTT.

The rearrangement uses TRBV12-5 and TRBJ2-3, with D unclear. V was pared by 6 bases and J by 7 bases, with 11 bases between. The length of the CDR3 is 12 residues. Per the germline V gene, CDR1 is LGHNT and CDR2 is FRNRAP. This CDR3 reads CASGSYSNTQYF. The CDR3 DNA follows: TGTGCTAGTGGCTCCTACTCCAATACGCAGTATTTT.

This sequence joins TRBV7-8 and TRBJ2-3; TRBD2 aligns across 14 bases. Germline CDR1 is SGHVS and CDR2 is FQNEAQ. Germline trimming cut 5 bases from V and 0 bases from J; bases unmatched to any gene: 10. The CDR3 spans 19 residues. The CDR3 coding sequence is TGTGCCAGCAGCGCCCCCGGGACTAGCGGGGGCCCTAGCACAGATACGCAGTATTTT. It yields the protein CASSAPGTSGGPSTDTQYF.

The CDR3 region has the DNA TGTGCCAGCAGCGTATCAGGGGCGGTACTCGAGCAGTACTTC. Residues: CASSVSGAVLEQYF. This chain uses TRBV9 with TRBJ2-7, with D perhaps matching TRBD1 (6 bases). Germline V gives CDR1 SGDLS, CDR2 YYNGEE. V was pared by 1 base and J by 6 bases, with 14 bases between. The CDR3 has 14 residues.

This clone appeared a single time. This chain links TRBV30 with TRBJ1-4; 7 bases are shared with TRBD1. J gave up 5 bases and V 5 bases, and 5 bases lay outside the gene matches. This CDR3 contains 13 residues. CDR1 is GTSNPN, CDR2 SVGIG, per germline (reference sequence). The CDR3 DNA is TGTGCCTGGGCCGGGACAGTGAATGAAAAACTGTTTTTT. This gives the protein CAWAGTVNEKLFF. The full variable domain, its missing parts supplied by reference TRBV30 and TRBJ1-4, is SQTIHQWPATLVQPVGSPLSLECTVEGTSNPNLYWYRQAAGRGLQLLFYSVGIGQISSEVPQNLSASRPQDRQFILSSKKLLLSDSGFYLCAWAGTVNEKLFFGSGTQLSVL.

This chain joins TRBV7-2 and TRBJ1-4, with 8 positions matching TRBD1. Trimming took 0 bases from V and 8 from J; bases not matched to a gene: 8. From germline, CDR1 is SGHTA and CDR2 FQGNSA. The CDR3 extends over 16 amino acids. The CDR3 bases are TGTGCCAGCAGCTTAGCGCCGGGGACAGGAGGGGAAAAACTGTTTTTT. Encoded protein: CASSLAPGTGGEKLFF.

V usage is TRBV5-1 and J usage is TRBJ1-1; no firm D call. Germline V CDR1 and CDR2: SGHRS, YFSETQ. V dropped 4 bases and J dropped 0 bases, with 10 bases sitting between them. The CDR3 runs to 14 residues. Here the CDR3 DNA reads TGCGCCAGCAGCACCAGAGCGGTGAACACTGAAGCTTTCTTT. This gives the protein CASSTRAVNTEAFF.

This chain connects TRBV10-2 to TRBJ1-5; D may be TRBD1 (5 bases). Trimming removed 7 bases from V and 0 bases from J, with 19 bases in between. Looked up from germline, CDR1 is WSHSY and CDR2 is SAAADI. CDR3 size: 17 residues. CDR3 amino acids: CASTLLAGPNSNQPQHF. The CDR3, as DNA: TGCGCCAGCACCCTTCTCGCGGGGCCGAATAGCAATCAGCCCCAGCATTTT.

The chain carries TRBV25-1 and TRBJ2-1; 10 nucleotides align to TRBD2. CDR1 MGHDK and CDR2 SYGVNS come from the germline V gene. This CDR3 is 12 amino acids long. V lost 3 bases and J lost 13; bases outside the gene matches: 3. The CDR3 nucleotides read TGTGCCAGCAGTGAGGCTAGCGGGGGACAGTTCTTC. Amino acid sequence: CASSEASGGQFF.

The rearrangement links TRBV21-1 to TRBJ2-3; no DNA check was done on the table's D call, TRBD1. TRBV21-1 is a pseudogene segment. The CDR3 is made up of 17 amino acids. CDR3 nucleotide sequence: TGTGCCAGCAGCAAATCAGTTCCGGGACAGAGCACAGATACGCAGTATTTT. Protein: CASSKSVPGQSTDTQYF.

The chain carries TRBV18 and TRBJ1-2, with D perhaps TRBD1 (5 bases). The CDR3 is 15 amino acids. V was pared by 0 bases and J by 6 bases, with 14 bases between. The germline V gene has CDR1 KGHSH and CDR2 LQKENI. The CDR3 DNA reads TGTGCCAGCTCACCACCGGGGGGGACGCCGAATGGCTACACCTTC. Its protein product is CASSPPGGTPNGYTF.

The genes are TRBV7-8 and TRBJ1-4; D ambiguous. Trimming shortened V by 4 bases and J by 1 base, and 13 bases separated the two germline ends. The CDR3 runs to 16 residues. Germline V gene lookup returns CDR1 SGHVS and CDR2 FQNEAQ. CDR3 DNA sequence: TGTGCCAGCAGCTCCCGAAGACAAGGAACTAATGAAAAACTGTTTTTT. It yields the protein CASSSRRQGTNEKLFF.

This clone was seen only once. The CDR3, as DNA: TGTGCCAGCAGCACCCCGACGGGGACCCTCGGCACAGATACGCAGTATTTT. Its protein is CASSTPTGTLGTDTQYF. The gene calls are TRBV14 and TRBJ2-3; D might be TRBD1 or TRBD2, each matching 5 bases. This CDR3 contains 17 residues. CDR1 SGHDN and CDR2 FVKESK come from the germline V gene. V gave up 5 bases and J gave up 1 base, with 19 bases separating them.

The chain is built from TRBV7-8 and TRBJ1-2; 8 nucleotides agree with TRBD1. CDR1 and CDR2 (germline): SGHVS, FQNEAQ. After removal of 1 base from V and 4 bases from J, the junction contained 5 bases not matched to a gene. This CDR3 has 15 residues. The CDR3 is CASSLGSGQVYGYTF. In DNA form, the CDR3 reads TGTGCCAGCAGCTTAGGATCGGGACAGGTCTATGGCTACACCTTC.

J is TRBJ2-3 and V is TRBV12-3 or TRBV12-4, with no clear D. The ends were cut back, 6 bases at V and 0 bases at J, with 4 bases in the middle. The CDR3 is 12 amino acids. The CDR3 loop is CASSASTDTQYF. The CDR3, as DNA: TGTGCCAGCAGCGCGAGCACAGATACGCAGTATTTT.

The rearrangement uses TRBV27 and TRBJ1-4; 7 bases fit TRBD1. Trimming cost V 7 bases and J 10 bases; bases outside gene matches: 24. CDR1 is MNHEY and CDR2 is SMNVEV in the germline V gene (reference sequence). The CDR3 is 18 residues long. CDR3 nucleotide sequence: TGTGCCAGCATGCCTGAGGGGGCCCTTTCGGTATTAGATGGAAAACTGTTTTTT. Its protein product is CASMPEGALSVLDGKLFF.

The chain employs TRBV18 and TRBJ2-3; 7 bases are a match to TRBD1. V lost 2 bases, J lost 1 base, and 6 bases stayed unmatched. The CDR3 extends over 16 amino acids. Germline lookup yields CDR1 KGHSH and CDR2 LQKENI. CDR3 DNA: TGTGCCAGCTCACCATTTAAGGGGGCCGGCACAGATACGCAGTATTTT. Translation: CASSPFKGAGTDTQYF.

The chain is built from TRBV10-2 and TRBJ1-2, with D possibly TRBD1 on 5 matching bases. The CDR3 contains 15 residues. The germline CDR1 and CDR2 sequences are WSHSY and SAAADI. The ends were cut back, 2 bases at V and 4 bases at J, with 14 bases in the middle. CDR3 region: CASSETGTDSYGYTF. DNA for the CDR3: TGCGCCAGCAGTGAGACCGGGACCGACTCCTATGGCTACACCTTC.

The rearrangement links TRBV3-1 (or the pseudogene TRBV3-2) to TRBJ1-6; tentatively, D is TRBD1 (6 bases). Trimming stripped 4 bases from V and 6 bases from J, with 16 bases between. The length of the CDR3 is 16 residues. Germline V gene data show CDR1 as LGHDT and CDR2 as YNNKEL (reference sequence). CDR3 DNA: TGTGCCAGCAGCCCAAGCGGACAGTCAGCTAATTCACCCCTCCACTTT. Its protein product is CASSPSGQSANSPLHF.

V is TRBV21-1 and J is TRBJ1-4; the listed D gene, TRBD1, was not tested against the DNA. TRBV21-1 is given as a pseudogene. The length of the CDR3 is 14 residues. CDR3 loop: CASKEPGCREKLFF. CDR3 nucleotide sequence: TGTGCCAGTAAAGAGCCAGGGTGTCGGGAAAAACTGTTTTTT.